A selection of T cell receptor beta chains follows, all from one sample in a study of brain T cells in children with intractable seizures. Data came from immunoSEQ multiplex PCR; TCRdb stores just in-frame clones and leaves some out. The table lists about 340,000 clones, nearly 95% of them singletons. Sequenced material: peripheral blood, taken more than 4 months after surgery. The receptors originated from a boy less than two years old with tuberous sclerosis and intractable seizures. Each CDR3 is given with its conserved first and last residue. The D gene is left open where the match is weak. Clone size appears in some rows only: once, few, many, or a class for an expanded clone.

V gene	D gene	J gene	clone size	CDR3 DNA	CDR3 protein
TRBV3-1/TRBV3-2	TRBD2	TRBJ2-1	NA	TGTGCCAGCAGCCAGAGGACTAGCGGGGGGCCCCCAGACAATGAGCAGTTCTTC	CASSQRTSGGPPDNEQFF
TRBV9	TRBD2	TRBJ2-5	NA	TGTGCCAGCAGCGAGGAGGGAGCGGGGGGGCCACAAGAGACCCAGTACTTC	CASSEEGAGGPQETQYF
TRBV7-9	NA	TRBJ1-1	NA	TGTGCCAGCAGCCGAGCAAACACTGAAGCTTTCTTT	CASSRANTEAFF
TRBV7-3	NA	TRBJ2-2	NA	TGTGCCAGCAGCAAATCGACAGACAACACCGGGGAGCTGTTTTTT	CASSKSTDNTGELFF
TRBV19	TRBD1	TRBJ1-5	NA	TGTGCCAGTCAGGACAGGCCGCGGGGGCAGCCCCAGCATTTT	CASQDRPRGQPQHF
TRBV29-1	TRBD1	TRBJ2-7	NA	TGCAGCGTTGAGGTGGTAGACAGGGGCTACGAGCAGTACTTC	CSVEVVDRGYEQYF
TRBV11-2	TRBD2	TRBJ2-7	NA	TGTGCCAGCAGCTGGACTAGCGGGAGCTCCTACGAGCAGTACTTC	CASSWTSGSSYEQYF
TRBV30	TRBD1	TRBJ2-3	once	TGTGCCTGGAGATGGGGACAGGGGGCGGCAGATACGCAGTATTTT	CAWRWGQGAADTQYF
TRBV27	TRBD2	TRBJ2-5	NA	TGTGCCAGCAGTTATCTAGCGGGGGGGGAGGTTGGAAAGACCCAGTACTTC	CASSYLAGGEVGKTQYF
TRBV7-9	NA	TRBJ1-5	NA	TGTGCCAGCAGCCCCCCAGGCAATCAGCCCCAGCATTTT	CASSPPGNQPQHF
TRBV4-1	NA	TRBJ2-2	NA	TGCGCCAGCAGCCAAGGAGACAGGTCCCCCACCGGGGAGCTGTTTTTT	CASSQGDRSPTGELFF
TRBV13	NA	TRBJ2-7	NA	TGTGCCAGCAGCTTAGTCTCAGGACCCGAGCAGTACTTC	CASSLVSGPEQYF
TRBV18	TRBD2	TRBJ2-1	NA	TGTGCCAGCTCACTTAGCGGGGGGGCCCACAATGAGCAGTTCTTC	CASSLSGGAHNEQFF
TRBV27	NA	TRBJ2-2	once	TGTGCCAGCAGTAGTTCGGGACACCCCAAGGCCGGGGAGCTGTTTTTT	CASSSSGHPKAGELFF
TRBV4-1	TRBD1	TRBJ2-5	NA	TGCGCCAGCAGCCATACCAGGGACAGGTCGATCCAAGAGACCCAGTACTTC	CASSHTRDRSIQETQYF
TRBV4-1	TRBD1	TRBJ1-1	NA	TGCGCCAGCATGCAGACAGGGGCGGGAGGGACTGAAGCTTTCTTT	CASMQTGAGGTEAFF
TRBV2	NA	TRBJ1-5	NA	TGTGCCAGCAGTGAAGCGACAGGCCCCAATCAGCCCCAGCATTTT	CASSEATGPNQPQHF
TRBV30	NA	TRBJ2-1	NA	TGTGCCTGGAGCATCCGGGACCGCCTCAATGAGCAGTTCTTC	CAWSIRDRLNEQFF